These 5 T cell receptor beta chains originate from one sample sequenced in a study of regulatory T cells in long-lasting Graves disease (dated by TCRdb to the early 2020s). Libraries came from multiplex PCR. Sequencing took place on an Illumina HiSeq 4000. TCR beta libraries were built with iRepertoire HTBI primers and Arm-PCR amplification of CDR3 regions. Clones were called with MiXCR by TCRdb after fastp trimmed the public reads at Q25, and only in-frame beta chains were retained. Merged by CDR3 protein, the rows form single entries marked with the most common genes and DNA. This sample holds fewer than 650,000 distinct CDR3 sequences; 16% were observed only once. In total, the top ten clones hold 18% of the sample. Explained via the paper, the time point label denotes: newly diagnosed GD, antithyroid drugs for less than 3 months. For both TCR sequencing and RNA sequencing, RNA was extracted from PBMCs using TRIzol.

The sample was also linked to a second study, of T cells in Graves' hyperthyroidism and ophthalmopathy.

This sample comprised peripheral blood mononuclear cells (PBMCs), obtained at new diagnosis, from a patient treated with antithyroid drugs. These receptor sequences come from a young woman with Graves disease. Donor details come from another sample of the same person, matched by shared clones.

The chain is built from TRBV7-6 and TRBJ1-2; D call uncertain. The germline V gene encodes CDR1 SGHVS and CDR2 FNYEAQ. This CDR3 is 18 amino acids long. The V end was cut by 5 bases, the J end by 4 bases, with 26 bases between. CDR3 protein: CASSPGPKVVGPFYGYTF. The CDR3 bases are TGTGCCAGCAGCCCGGGTCCAAAAGTGGTTGGACCTTTCTATGGCTACACCTTC.

This clonotype was detected once. The J gene is TRBJ1-5, the V gene TRBV30; D uncertain. Germline V lookup: CDR1 GTSNPN, CDR2 SVGIG (reference sequence). The CDR3 totals 13 residues. Trimming left V 8 bases short and J 2 bases short, with 13 bases between. The CDR3 nucleotides are TGTGCCGGGTCTACAACAGGCAATCAGCCCCAGCATTTT. Translation: CAGSTTGNQPQHF.

This clonotype occurred a few times. The chain recombines TRBV9 with TRBJ1-1, with D perhaps TRBD1 (6 bases). This CDR3 has 15 residues. The V and J ends lost 2 bases and 1 base respectively, with 12 bases between them. CDR1 and CDR2 from the germline V gene are SGDLS and YYNGEE. CDR3 coding DNA: TGTGCCAGCAGCGTCCAGGGGTTTGGGAACACTGAAGCTTTCTTT. It is translated as CASSVQGFGNTEAFF.

This clonotype appeared many times. The V gene is TRBV7-9, the J gene TRBJ2-3; 7 nucleotides line up with TRBD2. This CDR3 region has 14 residues. Germline CDR1 SEHNR, CDR2 FQNEAQ (reference sequence). In DNA, the CDR3 is TGTGCAAGCTCGGCGGGAGCCAATGGAGATACGCAGTATTTT. Its translation: CASSAGANGDTQYF.

The table lists this clonotype with many counts. The chain couples TRBV28 to TRBJ1-1; D ambiguous. Germline CDR1 MDHEN, CDR2 SYDVKM. This CDR3 spans 15 amino acids. V lost 8 bases and J lost 4, with 20 bases in between. CDR3 bases: TGTGCCAGCTCCCCCCGACGGTCCCTGCCCACTGAAGCTTTCTTT. It is translated as CASSPRRSLPTEAFF.